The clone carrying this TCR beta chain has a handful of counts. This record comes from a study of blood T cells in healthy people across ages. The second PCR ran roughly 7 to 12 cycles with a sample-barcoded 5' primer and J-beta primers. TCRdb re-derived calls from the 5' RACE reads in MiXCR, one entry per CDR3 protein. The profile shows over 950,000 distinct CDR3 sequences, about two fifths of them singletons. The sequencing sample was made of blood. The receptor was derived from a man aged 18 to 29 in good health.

CDR3 loop: CSVVGRTNTDTQYF. The DNA for the CDR3 is TGCAGCGTTGTGGGACGGACTAACACAGATACGCAGTATTTT. This rearrangement joins TRBV29-1 to TRBJ2-3, with a weak D call TRBD2 (6 bases). Germline V lookup: CDR1 SQVTM, CDR2 ANQGSEA. Between the trimmed V and J ends, which lost 4 bases and 2 bases, there was a span of 13 bases. This CDR3 has 14 amino acids.